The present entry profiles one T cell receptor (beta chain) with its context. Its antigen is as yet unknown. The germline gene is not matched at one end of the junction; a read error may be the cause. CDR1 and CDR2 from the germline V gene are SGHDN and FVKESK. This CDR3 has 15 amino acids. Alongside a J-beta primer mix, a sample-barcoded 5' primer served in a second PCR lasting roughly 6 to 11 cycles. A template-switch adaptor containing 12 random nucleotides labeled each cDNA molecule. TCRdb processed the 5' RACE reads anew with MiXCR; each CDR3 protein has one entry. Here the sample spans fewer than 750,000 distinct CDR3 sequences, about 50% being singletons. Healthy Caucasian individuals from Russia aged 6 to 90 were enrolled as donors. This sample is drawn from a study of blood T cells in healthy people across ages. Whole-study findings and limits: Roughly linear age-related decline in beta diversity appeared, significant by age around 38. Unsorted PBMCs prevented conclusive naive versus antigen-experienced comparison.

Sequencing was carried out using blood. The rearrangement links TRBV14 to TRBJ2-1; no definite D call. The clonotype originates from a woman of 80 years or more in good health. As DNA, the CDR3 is TGTGTCAGCAGCCAAGGAAGAGGCGTTTTTCATGAGCAGTTCTTC. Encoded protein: CVSSQGRGVFHEQFF.